The present entry profiles one T cell receptor beta chain with its context. Its target antigen remains unknown. Base qualities are not recorded, but no much larger clone differs from it by a single base. These data come from a study of shared clonotypes between healthy human individuals (dated by TCRdb to 2019 to 2021). With respect to the entire study: Three men and a couple of women, aged 18 to 49 years, made up the cohort. For each donor, CD4 naive and CD4 memory were each run on three plates, CD8 naive on two plates, and CD8 memory on one plate. Libraries were prepared and TCR repertoires were sequenced by different laboratories using diverse techniques, in order to increase sequencing depth and limit assay-specific biases. Leukapheresis yielded between about 0.94 and 9 billion PBMCs per donor. Blood TCR repertoires of four to six healthy adults were deeply sequenced to estimate repertoire size and the extent of clonotype sharing between individuals. Results the study describes overall, beyond this receptor: About 5% of naive CD4, 3.5% of naive CD8, approximately 2% of memory CD4, and around 0.4% of memory CD8 clonotypes were shared across a few donors. Larger estimated clonotype richness was generally found for naive subsets than for memory subsets. Sampling was restricted to blood, and TCR repertoires in tissue are likely to differ from TCR repertoires in blood. Because the study included a small number of donors, the genetic and exposure-history diversity represented was limited. Incomplete sequencing was indicated by rarefaction of sorted-subset datasets, despite the large sequencing depth. Clonotypes shared by all four sorted-subset donors showed higher generation probabilities than non-shared clonotypes. Based on pairwise subsampling, the degree of clonotype sharing among donors was expected to be affected by sequencing depth.

Using the deep immunoSEQ assay, TCR CDR3 regions were amplified from genomic DNA by multiplex PCR. For each cell subset, the extracted genomic DNA was distributed evenly across all wells of several immunoSEQ 96-well plates, and each plate served as one replicate. For sorted subsets, each replicate PCR was loaded with roughly 0.2 ug genomic DNA, equivalent to 25,000 to 35,000 T cell genomes. Purified libraries were quantified with a Qubit 3.0 fluorometer, sized on a Bioanalyzer 2100, and re-quantified with the KAPA Library Quantification kit. Every immunoSEQ 96-well plate was sequenced on a separate single-read 150-cycle Illumina NextSeq 550 flow cell. As for the authors' bioinformatics: The immunoSEQ output contained only junctional sequences without quality scores, so filtering could not match that applied to full-length reads. To assign V/J genes and CDR3, sequences were annotated using PyIR, a Python wrapper for IgBLAST v1.9, with IMGT germline references. Reads were removed for weak V/J assignments (E-value above 1e-6), missing CDR3, stop codons, out-of-frame junctions, or ambiguous translated residues. V3J clonotypes were defined by identical inferred V gene, J gene, and CDR3 amino acid sequence. To compute the percentage overlap between repertoires, the number of shared unique clonotypes was divided by the size of the smaller repertoire. Richness of each repertoire was evaluated using RTK rarefaction, the Chao1 estimator, and Recon v2.1 estimates of unobserved clonotypes. OLGA was used to compute generation probabilities for all TCRbeta clonotypes that the gDNA method yielded from four donors. Sourced from immuneACCESS, this table was stored by TCRdb with only in-frame sequences that have V and J called. A share of the clones is absent; for the studies checked, an unresolved V gene accounts for under half, and the remainder has no known explanation. That table furnishes V, J and clone size, whereas the DNA furnished D and trimming. The sample table contains 300,000 to 350,000 clones; only one count was recorded for 73% of them. The ten largest make up about 10% of the sample.

The donors were healthy, HIV-negative adults who had no recently reported acute infections or vaccinations. All donors were Caucasian adults living in Nashville, Tennessee, USA. Magnetic negative selection was used to enrich CD4+ T cells, after which naive cells were positively selected on CD45RA and the negative fraction became the memory subset. After blood collection by leukapheresis, PBMCs were isolated using Ficoll-Histopaque density gradient centrifugation and then cryopreserved in the vapor phase of liquid nitrogen. Purity and quantity of every magnetically sorted T cell population were checked by analytical flow cytometry. Genomic DNA was isolated from each sorted fraction and quantified by UV absorbance on a Nanodrop 2000c. This receptor was obtained from a man aged 30-40 years in good health. Sequencing used memory CD4+ T cells sorted from blood. The sample's cell subset or site, from its label and the paper: CD45RA-negative fraction.

At the DNA level, the sequence is TGTGCCAGCAGCCAAGCGACAGTCTACGAGCAGTACTTC. This yields the protein CASSQATVYEQYF. This receptor chain uses TRBV14 and TRBJ2-7; a tentative D call is TRBD1 (5 bases match). According to the germline V gene, CDR1 reads SGHDN and CDR2 reads FVKESK. V loses 1 base, J loses 3 bases, and the germline ends lie 7 bases apart. From its cysteine to its phenylalanine, the CDR3 spans 13 amino acids. Just the 39-base CDR3 DNA is kept, in frame starting at base 1.